This T cell receptor (beta chain) derives from a study of shared clonotypes between healthy human individuals. Notes on the study in general: Owing to a small donor count, the genetic and exposure-history diversity represented was limited. Non-shared clonotypes showed lower generation probabilities than clonotypes common to all four donors.

Deep level was the assay's run setting. Produced via immunoSEQ multiplex PCR; TCRdb's table is partial and in-frame only. The sample holds roughly 1,000,000 clones, about 80% seen once. The CDR3 is made up of 15 amino acids. V was pared by 2 bases and J by 0 bases, with 12 bases between. Germline CDR1 SGDLS, CDR2 YYNGEE. Worth noting for this clone: Its antigen is not known.

This sequence originates from a man between 18 and 29 years old in good health. Some clones in this sample may be carry-over from other donors' samples. Sequencing was performed on memory CD4+ T cells from PBMCs. Subset denoted: CD45RA-negative fraction. The rearrangement joins TRBV9 to TRBJ2-7; D might be TRBD2 (5 bases). This chain's CDR3 is CASSVQAASSYEQYF. CDR3 in DNA: TGTGCCAGCAGCGTTCAAGCGGCATCCTCCTACGAGCAGTACTTC.